These 27 T cell receptor beta chains came from one sample sequenced in a study of T cells in Graves' hyperthyroidism and ophthalmopathy. Researchers took RNA transcripts and amplified the TCR beta CDR3 regions from them. The TCR CDR3 was amplified in a first-round RT-PCR using the HTBI primer set. TCRdb passed the multiplex PCR reads through MiXCR, listing each CDR3 protein once. The sample lists 350,000 or so distinct CDR3 sequences; 15% to 20% were seen once. Sequencing input: blood. The receptors derive from a woman aged 40 to 50 with Graves' ophthalmopathy.

This clonotype was recorded at least ten times. The chain couples TRBV6-1 to TRBJ1-3; D is uncertain. The germline V gene has CDR1 MNHNS and CDR2 SASEGT. The V end lost 6 bases, the J end lost 0 bases, and 9 bases lay between the germline ends. The CDR3 is made up of 14 amino acids. The CDR3 region is CASRGDFSGNTIYF. CDR3 coding DNA: TGTGCCAGCAGGGGAGACTTCTCTGGAAACACCATATATTTT.

This clonotype was seen a handful of times. The rearrangement joins TRBV12-3 or TRBV12-4 to TRBJ1-1, with D hard to call. The CDR3 runs 12 residues. V dropped 5 bases and J dropped 6 bases, with 10 bases sitting between them. CDR3 region: CASSGRPAEAFF. The CDR3 DNA is TGTGCCAGCAGTGGTAGGCCCGCTGAAGCTTTCTTT.

This clonotype has at least ten counts. This chain connects TRBV29-1 to TRBJ2-2; D unclear. Germline assignment: CDR1 SQVTM and CDR2 ANQGSEA. The CDR3 runs 15 residues. V gave up 0 bases and J gave up 5 bases, with 13 bases separating them. CDR3 in amino acids: CSVEDPGRLTGELFF. CDR3 DNA sequence: TGCAGCGTTGAAGATCCCGGCCGATTGACCGGGGAGCTGTTTTTT.

This clonotype was seen many times. The chain uses TRBV30 and TRBJ2-7, with D possibly matching TRBD1 (6 bases). The CDR3 consists of 14 residues. Germline CDR1 GTSNPN, CDR2 SVGIG (reference sequence). The germline V and J ends were trimmed by 0 bases and 3 bases, with 12 bases remaining between them. The CDR3 DNA follows: TGTGCCTGGAGTGTAGCCCTACAGGGCTACGAGCAGTACTTC. Translated: CAWSVALQGYEQYF.

This clonotype was picked up many times. The chain has TRBV5-1 and TRBJ2-2; tentative D call: TRBD2 (7 bases). Per germline, CDR1 SGHRS and CDR2 YFSETQ. V lost 9 bases to trimming and J lost 0 bases, with 24 bases between them. The CDR3 is made up of 18 amino acids. The DNA of the CDR3 is TGCGCCACCATGGGGGGGGCAGGAAGCCCATCGAACACCGGGGAGCTGTTTTTT. It is translated as CATMGGAGSPSNTGELFF.

Many counts were recorded for this clonotype. The rearrangement joins TRBV28 to TRBJ1-2; a possible D gene is TRBD1 (5 bases). Trimming shortened V by 10 bases and J by 2 bases, and 26 bases separated the two germline ends. CDR3 length equals 17 residues. The germline gives CDR1 MDHEN, CDR2 SYDVKM. As DNA, the CDR3 is TGTGCCACCTCCGAGGCAGGGATTGTGCTCGCGAACTATGGCTACACCTTC. It is translated as CATSEAGIVLANYGYTF.

In this sample, this clonotype turned up many times. CDR3 region: CASSVRDSQETQYF. The CDR3 DNA reads TGTGCCAGCAGCGTCCGGGACAGCCAAGAGACCCAGTACTTC. The chain has TRBV5-6 and TRBJ2-5; 7 bases fit TRBD1. The trim removed 4 bases at V and 1 base at J, leaving 4 bases unmatched. CDR1 SGHDT and CDR2 YYEEEE come from the germline V gene. CDR3 size: 14 residues.

This clonotype was counted ten times or more. J is TRBJ1-3 and V is TRBV15; D gene ambiguous. The germline V gene encodes CDR1 LNHNV and CDR2 YYDKDF (reference sequence). V was clipped by 0 bases and J by 6 bases, with 9 bases between them. The CDR3 runs to 14 residues. CDR3 loop: CATSRDRGTNTIYF. Written as DNA, the CDR3 is TGTGCCACCAGCAGAGATCGGGGTACAAACACCATATATTTT.

This clonotype showed up many times. The V gene is TRBV7-2, the J gene TRBJ1-2, with 7 bases fitting TRBD1. This CDR3 comprises 14 residues. Germline CDR1 reads SGHTA; CDR2 reads FQGNSA. V lost 2 bases to trimming and J lost 4 bases; unmatched junction nucleotides: 4. The CDR3 here is CASSLHRGGYGYTF. CDR3 sequence (DNA): TGTGCCAGCAGCTTACACAGGGGAGGCTATGGCTACACCTTC.

The V and J genes are TRBV6-5 and TRBJ1-1, with 12 positions matching TRBD1. The CDR3 extends over 17 amino acids. Per the germline V gene, CDR1 is MNHEY and CDR2 is SVGAGI. Trimming removed 6 bases from V and 4 bases from J; junction bases left unmatched: 12. CDR3 nucleotide sequence: TGTGCCAGCAGATACCGGGACAGGGGGCTTCTAGGCACTGAAGCTTTCTTT. This encodes CASRYRDRGLLGTEAFF.

This clonotype was recorded at least ten times. The chain has TRBV30 and TRBJ2-7; 8 bases are shared with TRBD1. The germline V gene has CDR1 GTSNPN and CDR2 SVGIG (reference sequence). The V gene end was trimmed by 1 base and the J gene end by 3 bases; junction bases not matched to a gene: 5. The CDR3 has 14 amino acids. The CDR3 coding sequence is TGTGCCTGGAGTGACAGGGGGAATCTCTACGAGCAGTACTTC. It is translated as CAWSDRGNLYEQYF.

This clonotype has ten or more counts. A read error is possible here, since a much larger clone lies one base away. The J gene is TRBJ2-7, the V gene TRBV28, with D perhaps TRBD2 (7 bases). V lost 10 bases and J lost 2, with 12 bases in between. Looked up from germline, CDR1 is MDHEN and CDR2 is SYDVKM. The CDR3 extends over 12 amino acids. The CDR3: CAIRGGAYEQYF. In DNA, the CDR3 is TGTGCCATCAGAGGGGGGGCCTACGAGCAGTACTTC.

This clonotype was found a few times. The chain is built from TRBV6-1 and TRBJ2-3, with 7 bases aligning to TRBD1. J was trimmed by 4 bases and V by 6 bases; bases with no gene match: 7. This CDR3 is 14 amino acids long. Germline V gene data show CDR1 as MNHNS and CDR2 as SASEGT. The CDR3 loop reads CASSEDRTPDTQYF. In DNA form, the CDR3 reads TGTGCCAGCAGCGAGGACAGGACCCCAGATACGCAGTATTTT.

The genes are TRBV6-5 and TRBJ2-5; D is possibly TRBD2 (7 bases). From germline, CDR1 is MNHEY and CDR2 SVGAGI. The V end lost 2 bases, the J end lost 1 base, and 11 bases lay between the germline ends. CDR3 length: 15 residues. CDR3 loop: CASSYRGGTQETQYF. CDR3 nucleotides: TGTGCCAGCAGTTACAGGGGGGGGACCCAAGAGACCCAGTACTTC.

The rearrangement links TRBV12-3 or TRBV12-4 to TRBJ2-2; 7 nucleotides align to TRBD1. CDR3 length: 13 amino acids. J was trimmed by 6 bases and V by 2 bases; bases with no gene match: 0. In DNA, the CDR3 is TGTGCCAGCAGTTTACAGGGGGCCGGGGAGCTGTTTTTT. Translation gives CASSLQGAGELFF.

This clonotype has at least ten counts. V is TRBV11-2 and J is TRBJ1-1; no reliable D call. This CDR3 has 14 residues. Trimming removed 0 bases from V and 2 bases from J, with 7 bases in between. From germline, CDR1 is SGHAT and CDR2 FQNNGV. This chain's CDR3 is CASSLDLRNTEAFF. The DNA of the CDR3 is TGTGCCAGCAGCTTAGACCTCAGAAACACTGAAGCTTTCTTT. Together with reference TRBV11-2 and TRBJ1-1, the CDR3 gives the full variable domain: EAGVAQSPRYKIIEKRQSVAFWCNPISGHATLYWYQQILGQGPKLLIQFQNNGVVDDSQLPKDRFSAERLKGVDSTLKIQPAKLEDSAVYLCASSLDLRNTEAFFGQGTRLTVV.

In its sample, this clonotype was seen many times. This rearrangement joins TRBV6-1 to TRBJ2-7; D gene uncertain. Germline CDR1 reads MNHNS; CDR2 reads SASEGT. This CDR3 has 15 amino acids. V lost 1 base to trimming and J lost 2 bases, with 12 bases between them. The CDR3 DNA follows: TGTGCCAGCAGTGAAGAGGGCCTACCGACCTACGAGCAGTACTTC. Protein: CASSEEGLPTYEQYF.

This clonotype showed up many times. V is TRBV27 and J is TRBJ1-6; the D is unclear. The CDR3 has 15 residues. Germline values: CDR1 MNHEY, CDR2 SMNVEV (reference sequence). Trimming took 3 bases from V and 6 from J, leaving 12 bases between them. DNA for the CDR3: TGTGCCAGCAGTTTTGGAGGATCCCTTAATTCACCCCTCCACTTT. Translation: CASSFGGSLNSPLHF.

The sample holds many counts of this clonotype. The chain employs TRBV29-1 and TRBJ2-5, with 8 bases matching TRBD2. CDR1 and CDR2 from the germline V gene are SQVTM and ANQGSEA. CDR3 length: 16 amino acids. The V segment lost 3 bases and the J segment 5 bases; nucleotides outside the gene matches: 14. The CDR3 protein is CSVDGMSGRAGETQYF. CDR3 nucleotide sequence: TGCAGCGTTGACGGGATGTCCGGGAGGGCCGGGGAGACCCAGTACTTC.

This clonotype was observed many times. The chain uses TRBV6-1 and TRBJ2-6; D is unclear. Germline-derived CDR1 and CDR2 are MNHNS and SASEGT. The CDR3 loop spans 15 amino acids. The V end lost 4 bases, the J end lost 2 bases, and 9 bases lay between the germline ends. Here the CDR3 reads CASSGRLPGANVLTF. DNA for the CDR3: TGTGCCAGCAGTGGTAGGCTTCCTGGGGCCAACGTCCTGACTTTC.

This clonotype was observed many times. The rearrangement uses TRBV9 and TRBJ2-3, with a possible D match to TRBD2 (6 bases). This CDR3 contains 14 residues. Germline V gives CDR1 SGDLS, CDR2 YYNGEE. V lost 3 bases to trimming and J lost 6 bases, with 14 bases between them. In nucleotides, the CDR3 is TGTGCCAGCAGCGGGTTAACTAGCCACGATACGCAGTATTTT. It yields the protein CASSGLTSHDTQYF. The full variable domain, completed using reference TRBV9 and TRBJ2-3, is DSGVTQTPKHLITATGQRVTLRCSPRSGDLSVYWYQQSLDQGLQFLIQYYNGEERAKGNILERFSAQQFPDLHSELNLSSLELGDSALYFCASSGLTSHDTQYFGPGTRLTVL.

The chain joins TRBV19 to TRBJ2-5; 8 positions agree with TRBD1. V was clipped by 5 bases and J by 5 bases; unmatched bases: 10. The CDR3 has 15 residues. The germline V gene has CDR1 LNHDA and CDR2 SQIVND (reference sequence). The CDR3 bases are TGTGCCAGTAGTTACCCGGACAGGGTTGTCGAGACCCAGTACTTC. Its translation: CASSYPDRVVETQYF.

This clonotype was observed at least ten times. This chain joins TRBV4-1 and TRBJ2-7; TRBD1 matches at 9 bases. Germline CDR1 is MGHRA and CDR2 is YSYEKL. The V gene end was trimmed by 6 bases and the J gene end by 3 bases; junction bases not matched to a gene: 15. The CDR3 loop spans 17 amino acids. The CDR3 region is CASRQTPGGQGIYEQYF. The CDR3 nucleotides are TGCGCCAGCAGGCAGACCCCGGGGGGACAGGGCATCTACGAGCAGTACTTC.

This clonotype was observed at least ten times. V gene TRBV5-4 combines with J gene TRBJ2-7; TRBD2 might be the D (6 bases). The V gene lost 0 bases and the J gene lost 5 bases, with 9 bases spanning the gap. CDR3 length: 13 amino acids. Germline CDR1 reads SGHNT; CDR2 reads YYREEE (reference sequence). This CDR3 reads CASSLGGVDEQYF. The CDR3 region has the DNA TGTGCCAGCAGCTTGGGGGGGGTTGACGAGCAGTACTTC.

This clonotype was counted at least ten times. The chain uses TRBV28 and TRBJ1-1; no reliable D call. The CDR3 spans 13 residues. The V and J ends lost 8 bases and 0 bases respectively, with 10 bases between them. Germline V gene lookup returns CDR1 MDHEN and CDR2 SYDVKM. CDR3 bases: TGTGCCAGCCTCAACGGAATGAACACTGAAGCTTTCTTT. Protein product: CASLNGMNTEAFF.

This clonotype has ten or more counts. The V call is TRBV20-1, the J call TRBJ2-7; 7 bases fit TRBD2. Germline trimming cut 7 bases from V and 1 base from J; bases unmatched to any gene: 10. CDR3 length equals 14 residues. Germline lookup yields CDR1 DFQATT and CDR2 SNEGSKA (reference sequence). Here the CDR3 reads CSGVAPAGSYEQYF. The CDR3 DNA reads TGCAGTGGCGTCGCCCCAGCGGGATCCTACGAGCAGTACTTC.

This clonotype was seen many times. The gene calls are TRBV20-1 and TRBJ2-4; D is perhaps TRBD1 or TRBD2 (6 bases each). The CDR3 loop spans 18 amino acids. V was cut by 0 bases and J by 0 bases, with 18 bases left in between. Germline values: CDR1 DFQATT, CDR2 SNEGSKA (reference sequence). The CDR3 here is CSARDGGRTSIAKNIQYF. CDR3 bases: TGCAGTGCTAGAGATGGGGGGCGCACTTCGATAGCCAAAAACATTCAGTACTTC.